This is a list of T cell receptor beta chains from one sample in a study of STAT5B mutations in CD4+ large granular lymphocyte leukemia. TCRdb's copy holds only in-frame clones and misses some; the assay was immunoSEQ multiplex PCR. The data show about 32,000 clones, with nearly 80% seen just once and over 2% held by the top ten. Sequencing was done on a sample of CD4+ T cells from blood buffy coats. These TCRs come from a human donor in good health. Both conserved end residues are part of each CDR3. The D gene is left open where the match is weak. Clone size is shown for a subset of rows, as once, few, many or a class of expanded clone.

j_call	d_call	v_call	clone_size	cdr3_nt	cdr3_aa
TRBJ2-6	TRBD1	TRBV10-3	.	TGTGCCATCAGGGGAACAGGACAGGGGGCCTCTGGGGCCAACGTCCTGACTTTC	CAIRGTGQGASGANVLTF
TRBJ1-2	.	TRBV7-3	.	TGTGCCAGCAGCTTACAGGGTAACTTTGGCTACACCTTC	CASSLQGNFGYTF
TRBJ1-2	TRBD1	TRBV19	.	TGTGCCAGTAGTTCCGACAGGGAGGATGGCTACACCTTC	CASSSDREDGYTF
TRBJ2-3	.	TRBV4-1	.	TGCGCCAGCAGCCAAGGAGTACAGTTCACAGATACGCAGTATTTT	CASSQGVQFTDTQYF
TRBJ2-4	TRBD1	TRBV4-1	.	TGCGCCAGCAGCCAAGATACCGACAGGGCCGTCGCCAAAAACATTCAGTACTTC	CASSQDTDRAVAKNIQYF
TRBJ1-3	.	TRBV2	.	TGTGCCAGCAGGGGGACGCACGGAGATATCTCTGGAAACACCATATATTTT	CASRGTHGDISGNTIYF
TRBJ2-2	.	TRBV2	few	TGTGCCAGCGGGCCAGACACCGGGGAGCTGTTTTTT	CASGPDTGELFF
TRBJ1-1	.	TRBV30	few	TGTGCCTGGAGGCGGACCGAGAACACTGAAGCTTTCTTT	CAWRRTENTEAFF
TRBJ2-7	TRBD1	TRBV5-8	.	TGTGCCAGCAGCTTCGGACAGGAAAGTTTCTACGAGCAGTACTTC	CASSFGQESFYEQYF
TRBJ1-2	.	TRBV30	few	TGTGCCCTAGTTAGGGACGGATACTATGGCTACACCTTC	CALVRDGYYGYTF
TRBJ2-1	TRBD2	TRBV9	.	TGTGCCAGCAGCGTAGACGGCGGGGGGTCCTACAATGAGCAGTTCTTC	CASSVDGGGSYNEQFF
TRBJ2-3	.	TRBV11-3	.	TGTGCCAGCAGCTTAGAGGGGGCAGATACGCAGTATTTT	CASSLEGADTQYF
TRBJ2-7	.	TRBV11-3	.	TGTGCCAGCAGCTCCGGAGACGAGCAGTACTTC	CASSSGDEQYF
TRBJ2-5	.	TRBV20-1	few	TGCAGTGCTGCGACGGAGACCCAGTACTTC	CSAATETQYF
TRBJ2-7	.	TRBV6-5	.	TGTGCCAGCAGACTCGGGTCCTCCAGCTCCTACGAGCAGTACTTC	CASRLGSSSSYEQYF
TRBJ1-2	.	TRBV6-5	.	TGTGCCAGCAGTTACGACGGAGCCTATGGCTACACCTTC	CASSYDGAYGYTF
TRBJ2-3	.	TRBV18	.	TGTGCCAGCTCACCACCGATATTGTCGGGAGAGACGTTTAGCACAGATACGCAGTATTTT	CASSPPILSGETFSTDTQYF
TRBJ2-3	.	TRBV7-2	once	TGTGCCAGCAGCTTAGATTCAGGGACTAGCACAGATACGCAGTATTTT	CASSLDSGTSTDTQYF
TRBJ2-5	.	TRBV7-9	.	TGTGCCAGCAGCTCCAAGACAGGAGGAGAGACCCAGTACTTC	CASSSKTGGETQYF
TRBJ2-1	TRBD1	TRBV9	.	TGTGCCAGCAGCGTAGGGCAGGGGGCCTACAATGAGCAGTTCTTC	CASSVGQGAYNEQFF
TRBJ1-5	.	TRBV6-5	.	TGTGCCAGCCGGCGCGGTAATCAGCCCCAGCATTTT	CASRRGNQPQHF
TRBJ1-2	.	TRBV7-9	few	TGTGCCAGCAGCCTCGAGACAGATGGCTACACCTTC	CASSLETDGYTF
TRBJ2-3	.	TRBV5-8	.	TGTGCCAGCAGCGTGGACCACAGCACAGATACGCAGTATTTT	CASSVDHSTDTQYF
TRBJ2-2	.	TRBV7-2	.	TGTGCCAGCAGCTCCCCCGGGACACACACCGGGGAGCTGTTTTTT	CASSSPGTHTGELFF
TRBJ1-2	TRBD1	TRBV5-1	.	TGCGCCAGCAGCTTCGGACAGGGAGGTGGCTACACCTTC	CASSFGQGGGYTF
TRBJ2-7	.	TRBV2	.	TGTGCCAGCACAGGACAGCCCTACGAGCAGTACTTC	CASTGQPYEQYF
TRBJ2-7	TRBD1	TRBV6-5	once	TGTGCCAGCAAACGAACCGGGACAGGGGTCCTCGAGCAGTACTTC	CASKRTGTGVLEQYF
TRBJ1-6	TRBD1	TRBV7-2	.	TGTGCCAGCAGCTTGGGACAGGGCTATTCACCCCTCCACTTT	CASSLGQGYSPLHF
TRBJ1-1	.	TRBV6-7	few	TGTGCCAGCAGTTACCCCCAGGGGACTGAAGCTTTCTTT	CASSYPQGTEAFF
TRBJ2-3	TRBD2	TRBV27	.	TGTGCCAGCAGCCAAAGCGGGGGGAGCACAGATACGCAGTATTTT	CASSQSGGSTDTQYF
TRBJ1-4	TRBD1	TRBV4-1	few	TGCGCCAGCAGCCAGACAGGGGGAATTAATGAAAAACTGTTTTTT	CASSQTGGINEKLFF
TRBJ2-5	.	TRBV5-4	.	TGTGCCAGCAGCTCACTAGGGGGTTCTGAGACCCAGTACTTC	CASSSLGGSETQYF
TRBJ2-3	TRBD1	TRBV10-3	.	TGTGCCACGAGTGGAGGGACAGGGCAGACAGATACGCAGTATTTT	CATSGGTGQTDTQYF
TRBJ2-7	TRBD1	TRBV4-2	.	TGTGCCAGCAGTAGGGACAGGGAATACTACGAGCAGTACTTC	CASSRDREYYEQYF
TRBJ1-2	.	TRBV19	few	TGTGCCAGTAGTCCCGGACCCACCACTTCCCTTTATGGCTACACCTTC	CASSPGPTTSLYGYTF
TRBJ2-3	TRBD2	TRBV6-6	.	TGTGCCAGCAGGCCCGGACTAGCGGGGGGAGATACGCAGTATTTT	CASRPGLAGGDTQYF
TRBJ1-2	TRBD1	TRBV7-2	few	TGTGCCAGCAGCATAGGGACAGGGGGATCCTATGGCTACACCTTC	CASSIGTGGSYGYTF
TRBJ2-2	TRBD1	TRBV19	.	TGTGCCACCTCGGAGGTAGACAGGGGAGAGGGGGAGCTGTTTTTT	CATSEVDRGEGELFF
TRBJ2-7	.	TRBV29-1	.	TGCAGCGTTGAACGGGGAGGCTACGAGCAGTACTTC	CSVERGGYEQYF